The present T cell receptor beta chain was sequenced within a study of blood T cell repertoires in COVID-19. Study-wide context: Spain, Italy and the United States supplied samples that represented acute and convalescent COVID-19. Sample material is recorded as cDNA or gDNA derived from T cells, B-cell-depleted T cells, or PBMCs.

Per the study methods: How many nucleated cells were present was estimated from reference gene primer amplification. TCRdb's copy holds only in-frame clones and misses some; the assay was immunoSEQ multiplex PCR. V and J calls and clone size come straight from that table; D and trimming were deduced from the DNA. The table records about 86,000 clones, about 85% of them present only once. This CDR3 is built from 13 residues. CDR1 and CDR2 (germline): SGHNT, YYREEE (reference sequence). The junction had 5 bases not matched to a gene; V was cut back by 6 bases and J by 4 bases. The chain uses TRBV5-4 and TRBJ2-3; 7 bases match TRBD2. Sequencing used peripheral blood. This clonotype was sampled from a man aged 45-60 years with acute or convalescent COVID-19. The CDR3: CASTRGEADTQYF. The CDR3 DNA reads TGTGCCAGCACCCGGGGGGAAGCAGATACGCAGTATTTT.